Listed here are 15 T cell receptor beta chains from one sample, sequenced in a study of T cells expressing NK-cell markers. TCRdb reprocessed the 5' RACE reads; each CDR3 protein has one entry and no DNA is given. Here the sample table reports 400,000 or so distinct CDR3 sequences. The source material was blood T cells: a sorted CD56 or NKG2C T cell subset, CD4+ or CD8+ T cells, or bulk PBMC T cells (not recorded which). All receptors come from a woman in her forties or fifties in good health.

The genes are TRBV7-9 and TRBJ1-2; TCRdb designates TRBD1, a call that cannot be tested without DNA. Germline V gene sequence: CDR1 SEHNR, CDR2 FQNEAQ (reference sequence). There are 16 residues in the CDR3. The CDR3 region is CASSLSSGQGANGYTF. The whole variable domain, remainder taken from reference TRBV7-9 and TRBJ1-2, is DTGVSQNPRHKITKRGQNVTFRCDPISEHNRLYWYRQTLGQGPEFLTYFQNEAQLEKSRLLSDRFSAERPKGSFSTLEIQRTEQGDSAMYLCASSLSSGQGANGYTFGSGTRLTVV.

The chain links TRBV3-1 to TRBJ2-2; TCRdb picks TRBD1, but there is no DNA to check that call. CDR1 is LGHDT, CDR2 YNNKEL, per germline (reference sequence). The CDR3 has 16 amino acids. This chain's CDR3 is CASSPWGRGDTGELFF.

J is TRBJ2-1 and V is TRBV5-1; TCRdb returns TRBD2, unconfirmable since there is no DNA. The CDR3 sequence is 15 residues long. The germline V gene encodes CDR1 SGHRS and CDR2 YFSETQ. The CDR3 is CASSLTSGRVDEQFF.

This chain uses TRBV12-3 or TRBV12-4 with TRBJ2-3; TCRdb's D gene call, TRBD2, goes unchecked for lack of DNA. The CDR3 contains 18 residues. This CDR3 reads CASSRLAGGQIGADTQYF.

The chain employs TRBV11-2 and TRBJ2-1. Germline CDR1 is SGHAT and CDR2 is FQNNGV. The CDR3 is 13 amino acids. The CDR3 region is CASSYGRTNEQFF.

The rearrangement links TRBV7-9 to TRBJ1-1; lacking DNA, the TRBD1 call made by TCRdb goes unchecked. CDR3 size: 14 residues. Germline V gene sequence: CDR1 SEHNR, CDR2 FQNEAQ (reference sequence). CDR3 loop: CASSLEGVNTEAFF.

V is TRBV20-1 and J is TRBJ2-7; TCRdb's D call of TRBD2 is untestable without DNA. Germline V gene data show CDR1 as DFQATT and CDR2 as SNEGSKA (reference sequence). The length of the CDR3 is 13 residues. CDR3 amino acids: CSARSGGRYEQYF.

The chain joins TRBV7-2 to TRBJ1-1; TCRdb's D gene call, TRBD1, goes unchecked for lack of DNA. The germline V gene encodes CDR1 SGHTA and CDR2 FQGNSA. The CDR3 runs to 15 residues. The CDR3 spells CASSLAGKGVTEAFF.

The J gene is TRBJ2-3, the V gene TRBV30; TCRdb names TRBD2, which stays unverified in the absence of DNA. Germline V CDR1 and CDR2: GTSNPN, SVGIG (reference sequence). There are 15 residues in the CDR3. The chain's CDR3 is CAWGPFISSTDTQYF.

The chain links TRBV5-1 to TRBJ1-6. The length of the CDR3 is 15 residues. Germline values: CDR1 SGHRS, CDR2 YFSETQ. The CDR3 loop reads CASSLGWTDNSPLHF.

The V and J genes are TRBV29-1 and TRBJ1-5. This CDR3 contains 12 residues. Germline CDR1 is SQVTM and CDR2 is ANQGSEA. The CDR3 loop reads CSGLVVGQPQHF.

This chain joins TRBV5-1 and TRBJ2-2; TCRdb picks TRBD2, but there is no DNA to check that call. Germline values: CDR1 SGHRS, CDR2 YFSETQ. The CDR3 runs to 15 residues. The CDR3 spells CASSLEGTSLGELFF. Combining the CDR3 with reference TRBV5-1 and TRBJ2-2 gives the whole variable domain KAGVTQTPRYLIKTRGQQVTLSCSPISGHRSVSWYQQTPGQGLQFLFEYFSETQRNKGNFPGRFSGRQFSNSRSEMNVSTLELGDSALYLCASSLEGTSLGELFFGEGSRLTVL.

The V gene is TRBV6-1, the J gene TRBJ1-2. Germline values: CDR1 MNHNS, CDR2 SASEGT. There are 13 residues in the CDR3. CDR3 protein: CASSEGELYGYTF.

CDR3: CASSLRDRRNTEAFF. The chain couples TRBV5-6 to TRBJ1-1; TCRdb calls TRBD1, which cannot be checked without DNA. This CDR3 is 15 amino acids long. The V gene's germline CDR1 is SGHDT and CDR2 YYEEEE.

The CDR3 is CASRVSGTLYNEQFF. The rearrangement uses TRBV7-9 and TRBJ2-1; TCRdb's D call of TRBD1 is untestable without DNA. The CDR3 covers 15 residues. Per the germline V gene, CDR1 is SEHNR and CDR2 is FQNEAQ (reference sequence).